This passage covers 29 T cell receptor beta chains from one sample sequenced in a study of T cell repertoires in cytomegalovirus infection. Antigen specificity for these receptors is unknown. MiXCR, applied by TCRdb to the reads, yields one record per CDR3 protein. The sample has about 830,000 distinct CDR3 sequences, about 31% seen once. The input for sequencing was cultured CD8+ T cells from PBMCs, taken from culture after CMV antigen stimulation. These receptors came from a human donor in good health (CMV status not recorded). Some clones in this sample may be carry-over from other donors' samples.

This sequence joins TRBV6-6 and TRBJ2-1, with TRBD1 matching over 7 bases. The J call may not be correct, given that the DNA end is closer to TRBJ2-7. This CDR3 region has 15 residues. Per the germline V gene, CDR1 is MNHNY and CDR2 is SVGAGI (reference sequence). The CDR3, as DNA: TGTGCCAGCAGCCCTGACAGGGCTTCCTACAATGAGCAGTACTTC. Its translation: CASSPDRASYNEQYF.

The chain carries TRBV7-2 and TRBJ1-5; no reliable D call. The CDR3 has 13 residues. CDR1 is SGHTA, CDR2 FQGNSA, per germline. V was clipped by 4 bases and J by 4 bases, with 8 bases between them. The CDR3 sequence is CASSSNGNQPQHF. DNA of the CDR3: TGTGCCAGCAGCTCTAATGGGAATCAGCCCCAGCATTTT.

The rearrangement links TRBV19 to TRBJ2-7; D gene uncertain. Trimming left V 7 bases short and J 6 bases short, with 22 bases between. CDR1 and CDR2 from the germline V gene are LNHDA and SQIVND (reference sequence). The CDR3 is made up of 15 amino acids. DNA for the CDR3: TGTGCCAGTACCCCCCAAGGACCGACCTTCACCGAGCAGTACTTC. Its protein is CASTPQGPTFTEQYF.

Points on this clonotype: This could be a read error, since a much larger clone is one nucleotide away. The chain joins TRBV11-3 to TRBJ2-2; 10 nucleotides line up with TRBD1. Germline assignment: CDR1 SGHNT and CDR2 YENEEA. This CDR3 has 16 residues. The CDR3 DNA reads TGTGCCAGCAGCTCATGGACAGGGGGGAACAACGGGGAGCTGTTTTTT. Its protein product is CASSSWTGGNNGELFF.

In this sample, this clonotype turned up many times. This rearrangement joins TRBV5-6 to TRBJ1-5; the D is unclear. Per the germline V gene, CDR1 is SGHDT and CDR2 is YYEEEE. The CDR3 runs to 13 residues. V dropped 0 bases and J dropped 7 bases, with 8 bases sitting between them. The CDR3 spells CASSLGSGQPQHF. In nucleotides, the CDR3 is TGTGCCAGCAGCTTGGGATCAGGACAGCCCCAGCATTTT.

In this sample, this clonotype turned up a few times. This chain connects TRBV6-1 to TRBJ2-3; perhaps TRBD2 as D (6 bases). Germline lookup yields CDR1 MNHNS and CDR2 SASEGT. The CDR3 is made up of 16 amino acids. V gave up 2 bases and J gave up 4 bases, with 16 bases separating them. This CDR3 is CASSEINWGVPDTQYF. CDR3 in DNA: TGTGCCAGCAGTGAAATTAATTGGGGGGTCCCAGATACGCAGTATTTT.

For this clonotype: Because the CDR3 is missing its conserved closing phenylalanine or tryptophan, this is likely a read error. This chain connects TRBV7-9 to TRBJ1-1, with D possibly TRBD1 on 6 matching bases. Between the trimmed V and J ends, which lost 1 base and 1 base, there was a span of 13 bases. The CDR3 spans 16 residues. Looked up from germline, CDR1 is SEHNR and CDR2 is FQNEAQ (reference sequence). The CDR3 sequence: CASSLDREIQNTEAFL. As DNA, the CDR3 is TGTGCCAGCAGCTTAGACAGGGAGATTCAGAACACTGAAGCTTTCCTT.

The CDR3: CASSAVLQGGPDTQYF. The CDR3, as DNA: TGTGCCAGCAGCGCCGTTCTCCAGGGCGGGCCAGATACGCAGTATTTT. The chain joins TRBV11-2 to TRBJ2-3, with D perhaps assigned TRBD1 or TRBD2 (5 bases each). The CDR3 runs to 16 residues. Trimming took 5 bases from V and 4 from J, leaving 19 bases between them. The germline CDR1 and CDR2 sequences are SGHAT and FQNNGV. The variable domain in full, with the rest retrieved from reference TRBV11-2 and TRBJ2-3, is EAGVAQSPRYKIIEKRQSVAFWCNPISGHATLYWYQQILGQGPKLLIQFQNNGVVDDSQLPKDRFSAERLKGVDSTLKIQPAKLEDSAVYLCASSAVLQGGPDTQYFGPGTRLTVL.

Worth noting for this clonotype: One end of the junction is discordant with germline, which a read error may explain. The chain links TRBV7-6 to TRBJ2-5, with D tentatively TRBD2 (6 bases). The length of the CDR3 is 14 residues. Germline CDR1 SGHVS, CDR2 FNYEAQ. CDR3 DNA sequence: TGTGTCAGCAGCTTAGCGGACAATCAAGAGACCCAGTACTTC. Translation: CVSSLADNQETQYF.

The J gene is TRBJ2-7, the V gene TRBV6-6, with 7 bases that match TRBD1. The CDR3 length is 14 residues. CDR1 and CDR2 from the germline V gene are MNHNY and SVGAGI (reference sequence). After removal of 2 bases from V and 3 bases from J, the junction contained 4 bases not matched to a gene. The DNA of the CDR3 is TGTGCCAGCAGTTACAGGGGGCTGGGCTACGAGCAGTACTTC. It is translated as CASSYRGLGYEQYF.

This clonotype was recorded a few times. V is TRBV19 and J is TRBJ2-3, with TRBD2 identical over 8 bases. Trimming removed 5 bases from V and 2 bases from J; junction bases left unmatched: 15. The CDR3 covers 18 residues. The germline gives CDR1 LNHDA, CDR2 SQIVND (reference sequence). CDR3 loop: CASSPDWRGVKITDTQYF. The CDR3 nucleotides are TGTGCCAGTAGTCCCGACTGGCGGGGGGTGAAAATCACAGATACGCAGTATTTT. Full variable domain (outside the CDR3, taken from reference TRBV19 and TRBJ2-3): DGGITQSPKYLFRKEGQNVTLSCEQNLNHDAMYWYRQDPGQGLRLIYYSQIVNDFQKGDIAEGYSVSREKKESFPLTVTSAQKNPTAFYLCASSPDWRGVKITDTQYFGPGTRLTVL.

This chain connects TRBV6-1 to TRBJ2-7; TRBD1 aligns across 7 bases. CDR1 is MNHNS and CDR2 is SASEGT in the germline V gene. This CDR3 is built from 13 residues. J was trimmed by 2 bases and V by 7 bases; bases with no gene match: 5. CDR3 protein: CASTWTGTYEQYF. The CDR3 coding sequence is TGTGCCAGCACTTGGACAGGAACCTACGAGCAGTACTTC.

Points on this clonotype: Germline is not matched at one junction end, which may reflect a read error. The rearrangement uses TRBV7-7 and TRBJ2-5; D is perhaps TRBD2 (5 bases). The CDR3 has 14 residues. Germline lookup yields CDR1 SSHAT and CDR2 FNYEAQ (reference sequence). As DNA, the CDR3 is TGTGCTAGCAGCTTAAGAAATAGCGCGGAGACCCAGTACTTC. This gives the protein CASSLRNSAETQYF.

Many counts were recorded for this clonotype. The chain carries TRBV7-2 and TRBJ2-7; 12 bases map to TRBD2. Germline CDR1 reads SGHTA; CDR2 reads FQGNSA. This CDR3 has 15 residues. Trimming removed 7 bases from V and 4 bases from J; junction bases left unmatched: 8. As DNA, the CDR3 is TGTGCCAGCACCCTATGGACTAGCGGGGTGTACGAGCAGTACGTC. Translated: CASTLWTSGVYEQYV.

With regard to this clonotype: At one end, the junction sequence differs from germline, possibly due to a read error. The rearrangement uses TRBV25-1 and TRBJ1-2; D remains unclear. Germline CDR1 reads MGHDK; CDR2 reads SYGVNS. The CDR3 spans 14 residues. CDR3 in DNA: TGTGTCAGCAGTGAAGGCTCCTCTTACTATGGCTACACCTTC. This codes for CVSSEGSSYYGYTF.

CDR3 nucleotide sequence: TGTGCCAGCAGTCTAGGGAGGGGGGCCCCTGGCTACACCTTC. Amino acids: CASSLGRGAPGYTF. The chain carries TRBV27 and TRBJ1-2; tentative D call: TRBD1 (6 bases). Germline V gives CDR1 MNHEY, CDR2 SMNVEV (reference sequence). CDR3 length equals 14 residues. Deletions cut 5 bases from V and 7 bases from J, with 17 bases between.

The genes are TRBV2 and TRBJ2-5; 9 bases fit TRBD1. The CDR3 is 13 amino acids. Trimming at V came to 9 bases and at J to 4 bases, leaving 6 bases not matched to a gene. Germline CDR1 is SNHLY and CDR2 is FYNNEI. Here the CDR3 reads CARGTGTGETQYF. CDR3 sequence (DNA): TGTGCCAGGGGGACAGGGACTGGAGAGACCCAGTACTTC.

In this sample, this clonotype turned up a few times. The chain combines TRBV7-6 with TRBJ1-2, with 7 bases identical to TRBD1. This CDR3 has 15 residues. J gave up 5 bases and V 0 bases, and 6 bases lay outside the gene matches. Germline CDR1 and CDR2: SGHVS and FNYEAQ. CDR3 bases: TGTGCCAGCAGCTTAGCCGCACCGGGACAGTATGGCTACACCTTC. It yields the protein CASSLAAPGQYGYTF.

This clonotype has a count of ten or more. V is TRBV7-8 and J is TRBJ2-5; D is unclear. Trimming removed 8 bases at V and 4 bases at J, with 14 bases between. Germline assignment: CDR1 SGHVS and CDR2 FQNEAQ. This CDR3 contains 13 residues. The CDR3 loop reads CASCHRARETQYF. The CDR3 coding sequence is TGTGCCAGCTGTCATAGGGCCCGAGAGACCCAGTACTTC. Complete variable domain (other parts from reference TRBV7-8 and TRBJ2-5): GAGVSQSPRYKVAKRGQDVALRCDPISGHVSLFWYQQALGQGPEFLTYFQNEAQLDKSGLPSDRFFAERPEGSVSTLKIQRTQQEDSAVYLCASCHRARETQYFGPGTRLLVL.

This clonotype was detected a few times. This chain joins TRBV9 and TRBJ2-1, with D possibly being TRBD2 (5 bases). The CDR3 spans 14 residues. The V gene lost 3 bases and the J gene lost 5 bases, with 12 bases spanning the gap. In germline, CDR1 is SGDLS, CDR2 YYNGEE. The CDR3 protein is CASSDIATDNEQFF. As DNA, the CDR3 is TGTGCCAGCAGCGACATAGCGACCGACAATGAGCAGTTCTTC.

This sequence joins TRBV27 and TRBJ1-3; D is perhaps TRBD1 (5 bases). Germline V gene sequence: CDR1 MNHEY, CDR2 SMNVEV (reference sequence). V lost 5 bases and J lost 1, with 12 bases in between. CDR3 length: 15 amino acids. CDR3 in amino acids: CASSILGGSGNTIYF. The CDR3 nucleotides are TGTGCCAGCAGTATATTGGGGGGTTCTGGAAACACCATATATTTT.

The chain links TRBV6-1 to TRBJ1-2; 7 bases map to TRBD1. The ends lost 2 bases at V and 5 bases at J; junction bases unmatched: 20. The CDR3 runs to 19 residues. The germline V gene encodes CDR1 MNHNS and CDR2 SASEGT. The CDR3 bases are TGTGCCAGCAGTGAATCGGCCCCCGTACAGGGGCCTAGGGATTATGGCTACACCTTC. This sequence encodes CASSESAPVQGPRDYGYTF.

This clonotype was counted between two and nine times. J is TRBJ1-1 and V is TRBV7-9, with TRBD1 as a possible D gene (5 bases). Germline V gene sequence: CDR1 SEHNR, CDR2 FQNEAQ (reference sequence). V gave up 5 bases and J gave up 6 bases, with 13 bases separating them. This CDR3 contains 13 residues. CDR3 sequence (DNA): TGTGCCAGCAGCCACGGGACGTTAGCTGAAGCTTTCTTT. Translated, it gives CASSHGTLAEAFF.

This clonotype was seen repeatedly, ten times or more. The chain has TRBV7-9 and TRBJ1-5; D possibly corresponds to TRBD1 (6 bases). CDR1 and CDR2 from the germline V gene are SEHNR and FQNEAQ (reference sequence). V lost 1 base and J lost 4, with 11 bases in between. The CDR3 runs 15 residues. CDR3 nucleotides: TGTGCCAGCAGCTTAGACCGGGACAAAAATCAGCCCCAGCATTTT. It codes for CASSLDRDKNQPQHF.

This sequence joins TRBV6-2 or TRBV6-3 and TRBJ2-1; 9 bases map to TRBD1. This CDR3 is built from 17 residues. V shed 6 bases, J shed 1 base, and the junction held 10 bases outside the gene matches. Looked up from germline, CDR1 is MNHEY and CDR2 is SVGEGT. Here the CDR3 reads CASSHRDREISYNEQFF. The CDR3, as DNA: TGTGCCAGCAGCCACCGGGACAGGGAAATTTCCTACAATGAGCAGTTCTTC.

J is TRBJ2-2 and V is TRBV6-5; no firm D call. Germline CDR1 MNHEY, CDR2 SVGAGI. CDR3 size: 15 residues. V gave up 0 bases and J gave up 5 bases, with 10 bases separating them. The CDR3 DNA reads as TGTGCCAGCAGTTACTCGTTGACGTCGACCGGGGAGCTGTTTTTT. This gives the protein CASSYSLTSTGELFF.

This clonotype turned up a few times. This chain uses TRBV27 with TRBJ2-7; D gene uncertain. The CDR3 extends over 13 amino acids. Trimming took off 5 bases at V and 2 bases at J, with 10 bases between the two ends. CDR1 and CDR2 from the germline V gene are MNHEY and SMNVEV (reference sequence). The CDR3 protein is CASSLENTYEQYF. DNA for the CDR3: TGTGCCAGCAGTCTCGAAAATACCTACGAGCAGTACTTC.

The V and J genes are TRBV6-1 and TRBJ1-5; D not resolved. The germline V and J ends were trimmed by 2 bases and 0 bases, with 11 bases remaining between them. Germline lookup yields CDR1 MNHNS and CDR2 SASEGT. The CDR3 spans 16 residues. The CDR3 DNA is TGTGCCAGCAGTGAAATGACGGTTTATAGCAATCAGCCCCAGCATTTT. The encoded protein is CASSEMTVYSNQPQHF.

This clonotype has just a few counts. The chain recombines TRBV4-2 with TRBJ2-1; D gene ambiguous. Trimming stripped 1 base from V and 9 bases from J, with 4 bases between. From germline, CDR1 is LGHNA and CDR2 YNFKEQ. The CDR3 has 11 residues. CDR3 sequence: CASSQGTEQFF. The CDR3 region has the DNA TGTGCCAGCAGCCAAGGCACTGAGCAGTTCTTC.